These 9 T cell receptor beta chains were sequenced from one sample in a study of CD4 and CD8 cells across lung adenocarcinoma regions. TCRdb redid the calling of the PCR reads with MiXCR, one entry per CDR3 protein. The sample includes over 10,000 distinct CDR3 sequences, less than 70% of them seen just once. The sequencing sample was made of CD8+ T cells from the margin of a lung tumor. These receptors were obtained from a female donor with lung adenocarcinoma. The CD4 and CD8 labels of this study may be unreliable.

The chain carries TRBV6-1 and TRBJ2-6; D is uncertain. This CDR3 has 15 amino acids. Germline-derived CDR1 and CDR2 are MNHNS and SASEGT. The V and J ends lost 3 bases and 3 bases respectively, with 9 bases between them. The DNA of the CDR3 is TGTGCCAGCAGTGACAGGCGGCATGGGGCCAACGTCCTGACTTTC. Translation gives CASSDRRHGANVLTF.

This clonotype was detected a few times. This sequence joins TRBV27 and TRBJ2-1; 7 positions match TRBD1. The CDR3 length is 13 residues. Germline V gene lookup returns CDR1 MNHEY and CDR2 SMNVEV (reference sequence). Trimming at V came to 2 bases and at J to 10 bases, leaving 5 bases not matched to a gene. The CDR3 coding sequence is TGTGCCAGCAGTTTAGACAGGGTGGGGGAGCAGTTCTTC. Amino acid sequence: CASSLDRVGEQFF.

In its sample, this clonotype ranks as medium-sized. V usage is TRBV7-2 and J usage is TRBJ2-1; 11 bases match TRBD1. The CDR3 is 14 amino acids. Germline lookup yields CDR1 SGHTA and CDR2 FQGNSA. V lost 3 bases to trimming and J lost 12 bases; unmatched junction nucleotides: 7. CDR3 DNA sequence: TGTGCCAGCAGCTTGGCGGGACAGGGGGGGAGGCAGTTCTTC. Residues: CASSLAGQGGRQFF.

The V and J genes are TRBV28 and TRBJ2-4; TRBD2 agrees at 9 bases. V lost 5 bases and J lost 0; bases outside the gene matches: 5. The CDR3 is 16 residues long. Germline values: CDR1 MDHEN, CDR2 SYDVKM. The chain's CDR3 is CASSLAGPLAKNIQYF. As DNA, the CDR3 is TGTGCCAGCAGTCTAGCGGGGCCCCTAGCCAAAAACATTCAGTACTTC.

This chain uses TRBV6-4 with TRBJ2-7, with TRBD2 matching 9 bases. CDR1 and CDR2 from the germline V gene are MRHNA and SNTAGT. The CDR3 is 16 residues long. After removal of 10 bases from V and 0 bases from J, the junction contained 13 bases not matched to a gene. The CDR3 nucleotides read TGTGCCACCCTACCGGCTAGCGGGGAGTCCTCCTACGAGCAGTACTTC. Its protein product is CATLPASGESSYEQYF.

CDR3 nucleotides: TGTGCCAGCGCCCCTAGCGGGAGGCGGGAAGATACGCAGTATTTT. It codes for CASAPSGRREDTQYF. V and J are TRBV6-1 and TRBJ2-3; 11 positions match TRBD2. Per germline, CDR1 MNHNS and CDR2 SASEGT. V lost 8 bases to trimming and J lost 5 bases; unmatched junction nucleotides: 9. The CDR3 covers 15 residues.

Comments on this clonotype: The junction departs from the called germline gene at one end, perhaps through a read error. The chain combines TRBV10-2 with TRBJ2-3; a possible D gene is TRBD1 (6 bases). This CDR3 has 15 residues. Germline V gene data show CDR1 as WSHSY and CDR2 as SAAADI. The CDR3 is CASRAVVGAKNTQYF. The CDR3 region has the DNA TGCGCCAGCAGAGCGGTAGTGGGGGCCAAAAATACGCAGTACTTT.

This chain links TRBV6-1 with TRBJ2-1, with a possible D match to TRBD1 (5 bases). Trimming cost V 10 bases and J 10 bases, with 23 bases left between them. The CDR3 sequence is 14 residues long. Germline V CDR1 and CDR2: MNHNS, SASEGT. CDR3 region: CATAFLPTGTEQFF. In nucleotides, the CDR3 is TGTGCCACCGCATTTCTCCCAACAGGCACCGAGCAGTTCTTC.

The chain is built from TRBV27 and TRBJ2-1; 11 bases match TRBD2. CDR1 and CDR2 from the germline V gene are MNHEY and SMNVEV (reference sequence). CDR3 length equals 16 residues. Trimming removed 2 bases from V and 7 bases from J; junction bases left unmatched: 7. The CDR3 DNA follows: TGTGCCAGCAGTTTAAGGGGTGGGACTAGCGGTAATGAGCAGTTCTTC. Translating it yields CASSLRGGTSGNEQFF.